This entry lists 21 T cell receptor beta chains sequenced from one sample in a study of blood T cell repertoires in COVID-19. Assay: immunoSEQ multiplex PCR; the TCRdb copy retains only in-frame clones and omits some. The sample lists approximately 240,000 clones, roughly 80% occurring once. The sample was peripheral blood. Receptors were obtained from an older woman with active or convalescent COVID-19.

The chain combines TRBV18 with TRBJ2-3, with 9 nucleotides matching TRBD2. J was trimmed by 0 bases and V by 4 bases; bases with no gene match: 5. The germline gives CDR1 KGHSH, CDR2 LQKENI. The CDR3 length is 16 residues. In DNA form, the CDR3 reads TGTGCCAGCTCACTTAGCGGGGGACCTAGCACAGATACGCAGTATTTT. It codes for CASSLSGGPSTDTQYF.

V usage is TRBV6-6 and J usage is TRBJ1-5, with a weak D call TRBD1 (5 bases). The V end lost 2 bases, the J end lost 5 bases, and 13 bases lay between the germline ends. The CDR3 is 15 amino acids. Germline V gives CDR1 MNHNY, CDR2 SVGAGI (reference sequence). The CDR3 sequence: CASSYPSPGDQPQHF. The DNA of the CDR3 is TGTGCCAGCAGTTACCCTTCGCCGGGGGATCAGCCCCAGCATTTT.

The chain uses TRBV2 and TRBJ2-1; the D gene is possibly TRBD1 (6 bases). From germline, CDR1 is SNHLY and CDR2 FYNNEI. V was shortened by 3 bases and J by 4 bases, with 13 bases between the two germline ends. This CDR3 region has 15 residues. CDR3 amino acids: CASSDPDRTYNEQFF. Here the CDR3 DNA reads TGTGCCAGCAGTGACCCTGACAGGACTTACAATGAGCAGTTCTTC.

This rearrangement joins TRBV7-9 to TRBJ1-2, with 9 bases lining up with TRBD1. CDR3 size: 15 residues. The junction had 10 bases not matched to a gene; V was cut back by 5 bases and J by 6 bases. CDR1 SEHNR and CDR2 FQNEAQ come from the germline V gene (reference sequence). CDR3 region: CASSNPGQGFDGYTF. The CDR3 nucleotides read TGTGCCAGCAGCAACCCGGGACAGGGCTTTGATGGCTACACCTTC.

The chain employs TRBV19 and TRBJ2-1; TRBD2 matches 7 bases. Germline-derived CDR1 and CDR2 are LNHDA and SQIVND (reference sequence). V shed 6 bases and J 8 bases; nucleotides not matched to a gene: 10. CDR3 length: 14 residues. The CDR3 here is CASRRGRERHEQFF. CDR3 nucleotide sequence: TGTGCCAGTAGGAGAGGGCGGGAGAGGCATGAGCAGTTCTTC.

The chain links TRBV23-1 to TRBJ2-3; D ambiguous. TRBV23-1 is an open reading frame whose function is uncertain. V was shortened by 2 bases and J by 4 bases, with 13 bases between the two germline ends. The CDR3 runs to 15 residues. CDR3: CASSQVFPAADTQYF. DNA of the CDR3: TGCGCCAGCAGTCAAGTCTTTCCGGCGGCAGATACGCAGTATTTT.

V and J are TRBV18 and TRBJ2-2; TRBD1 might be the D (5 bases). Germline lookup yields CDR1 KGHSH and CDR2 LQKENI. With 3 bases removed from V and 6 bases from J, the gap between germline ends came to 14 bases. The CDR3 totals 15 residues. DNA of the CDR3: TGTGCCAGCTCACCCAGGGTTCATGAGGCCGGGGAGCTGTTTTTT. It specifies CASSPRVHEAGELFF. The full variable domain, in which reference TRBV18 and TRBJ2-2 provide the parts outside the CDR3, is NAGVMQNPRHLVRRRGQEARLRCSPMKGHSHVYWYRQLPEEGLKFMVYLQKENIIDESGMPKERFSAEFPKEGPSILRIQQVVRGDSAAYFCASSPRVHEAGELFFGEGSRLTVL.

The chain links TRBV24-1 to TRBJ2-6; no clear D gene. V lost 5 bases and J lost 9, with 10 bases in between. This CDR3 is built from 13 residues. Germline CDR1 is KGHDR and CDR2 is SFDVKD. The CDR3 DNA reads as TGTGCCACCAGTGGAACTGCCTTCAACGTCCTGACTTTC. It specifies CATSGTAFNVLTF.

The CDR3 DNA is TGCGCCAGCAGCTTGGTCCTAGCGGGGAATGAGCAGTTCTTC. This gives the protein CASSLVLAGNEQFF. V is TRBV5-1 and J is TRBJ2-1; 9 bases match TRBD2. Germline loops: CDR1 SGHRS, CDR2 YFSETQ. This CDR3 contains 14 residues. The V segment lost 0 bases and the J segment 7 bases; nucleotides outside the gene matches: 2. The whole variable domain, filled in from reference TRBV5-1 and TRBJ2-1, reads KAGVTQTPRYLIKTRGQQVTLSCSPISGHRSVSWYQQTPGQGLQFLFEYFSETQRNKGNFPGRFSGRQFSNSRSEMNVSTLELGDSALYLCASSLVLAGNEQFFGPGTRLTVL.

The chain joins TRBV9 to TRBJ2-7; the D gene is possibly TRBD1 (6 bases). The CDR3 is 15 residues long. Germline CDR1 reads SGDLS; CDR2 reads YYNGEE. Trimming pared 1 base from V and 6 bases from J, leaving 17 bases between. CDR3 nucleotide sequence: TGTGCCAGCAGCGTAAATGCAGCAGGGGATGGCGAGCAGTACGTC. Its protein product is CASSVNAAGDGEQYV.

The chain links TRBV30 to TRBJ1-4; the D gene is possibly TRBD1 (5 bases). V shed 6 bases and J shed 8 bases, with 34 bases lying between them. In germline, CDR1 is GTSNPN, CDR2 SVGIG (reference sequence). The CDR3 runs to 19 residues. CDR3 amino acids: CACTAVEWGFGQTEEKLFF. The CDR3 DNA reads TGTGCCTGTACCGCGGTAGAATGGGGCTTCGGACAAACAGAAGAAAAACTGTTTTTT. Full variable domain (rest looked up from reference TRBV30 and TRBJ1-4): SQTIHQWPATLVQPVGSPLSLECTVEGTSNPNLYWYRQAAGRGLQLLFYSVGIGQISSEVPQNLSASRPQDRQFILSSKKLLLSDSGFYLCACTAVEWGFGQTEEKLFFGSGTQLSVL.

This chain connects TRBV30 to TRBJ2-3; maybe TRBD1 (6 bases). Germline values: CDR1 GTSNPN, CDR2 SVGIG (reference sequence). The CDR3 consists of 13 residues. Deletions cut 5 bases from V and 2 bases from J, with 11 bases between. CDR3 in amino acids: CAWGGASTDTQYF. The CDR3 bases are TGTGCCTGGGGGGGCGCTTCCACAGATACGCAGTATTTT.

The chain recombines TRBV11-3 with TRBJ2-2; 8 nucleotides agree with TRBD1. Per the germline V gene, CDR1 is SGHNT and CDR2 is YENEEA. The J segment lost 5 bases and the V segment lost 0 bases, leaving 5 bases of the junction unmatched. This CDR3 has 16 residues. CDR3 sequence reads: CASSLDLQGDTGELFF. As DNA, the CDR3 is TGTGCCAGCAGCTTAGATCTACAGGGGGATACCGGGGAGCTGTTTTTT.

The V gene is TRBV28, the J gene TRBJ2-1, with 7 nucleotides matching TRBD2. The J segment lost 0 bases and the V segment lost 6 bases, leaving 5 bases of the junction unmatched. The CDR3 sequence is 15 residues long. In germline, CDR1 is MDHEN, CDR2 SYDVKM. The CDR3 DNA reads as TGTGCCAGCAGCCCGGGGGGAAGCTCCTACAATGAGCAGTTCTTC. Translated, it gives CASSPGGSSYNEQFF.

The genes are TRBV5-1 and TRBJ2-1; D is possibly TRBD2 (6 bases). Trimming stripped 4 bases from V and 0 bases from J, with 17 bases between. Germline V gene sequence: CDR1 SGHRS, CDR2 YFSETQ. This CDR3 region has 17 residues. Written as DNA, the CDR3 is TGCGCCAGCAGCCCCCCCAGCACTAGCAGCTCCTACAATGAGCAGTTCTTC. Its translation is CASSPPSTSSSYNEQFF. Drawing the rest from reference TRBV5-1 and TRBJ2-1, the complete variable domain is KAGVTQTPRYLIKTRGQQVTLSCSPISGHRSVSWYQQTPGQGLQFLFEYFSETQRNKGNFPGRFSGRQFSNSRSEMNVSTLELGDSALYLCASSPPSTSSSYNEQFFGPGTRLTVL.

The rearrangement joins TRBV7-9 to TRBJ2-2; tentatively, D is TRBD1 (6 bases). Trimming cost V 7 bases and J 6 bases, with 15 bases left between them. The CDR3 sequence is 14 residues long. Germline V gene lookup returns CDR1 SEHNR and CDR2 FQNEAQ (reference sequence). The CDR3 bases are TGTGCCAGCAACAGGGAAGTAATCGCCGGGGAGCTGTTTTTT. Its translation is CASNREVIAGELFF.

The CDR3 DNA sequence: TGTGCCAGCAGCCGTTCGGGGGTGACCTACAATGAGCAGTTCTTC. Residues: CASSRSGVTYNEQFF. The rearrangement links TRBV7-9 to TRBJ2-1, with D perhaps TRBD2 (6 bases). Germline assignment: CDR1 SEHNR and CDR2 FQNEAQ (reference sequence). This CDR3 has 15 amino acids. V shed 5 bases and J shed 2 bases, with 13 bases lying between them.

In nucleotides, the CDR3 is TGTGCCAGCAGCGTAGTCAACCACAGTAGGCGTTTCGAGCAGTACGTC. Its protein is CASSVVNHSRRFEQYV. V gene TRBV9 combines with J gene TRBJ2-7; D call uncertain. Germline values: CDR1 SGDLS, CDR2 YYNGEE. The CDR3 is 16 amino acids. V was clipped by 0 bases and J by 6 bases, with 19 bases between them.

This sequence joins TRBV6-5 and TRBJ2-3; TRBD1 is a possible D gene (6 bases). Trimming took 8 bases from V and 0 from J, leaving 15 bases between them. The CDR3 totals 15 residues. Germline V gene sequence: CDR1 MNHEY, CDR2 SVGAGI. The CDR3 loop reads CASATRGSSTDTQYF. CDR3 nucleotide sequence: TGTGCCAGCGCGACGAGGGGGAGCAGCACAGATACGCAGTATTTT.

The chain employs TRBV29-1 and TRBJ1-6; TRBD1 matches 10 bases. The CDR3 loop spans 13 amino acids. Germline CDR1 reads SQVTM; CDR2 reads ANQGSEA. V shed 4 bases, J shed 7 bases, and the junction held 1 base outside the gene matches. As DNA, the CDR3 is TGCAGCGTTGTGGACAGGGGGAATTCACCCCTCCACTTT. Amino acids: CSVVDRGNSPLHF.

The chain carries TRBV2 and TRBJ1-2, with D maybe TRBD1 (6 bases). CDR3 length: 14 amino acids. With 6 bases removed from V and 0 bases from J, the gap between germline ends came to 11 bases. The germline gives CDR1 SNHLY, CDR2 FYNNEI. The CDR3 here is CASSGYRANYGYTF. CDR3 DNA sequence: TGTGCCAGCAGCGGCTACAGGGCTAACTATGGCTACACCTTC.